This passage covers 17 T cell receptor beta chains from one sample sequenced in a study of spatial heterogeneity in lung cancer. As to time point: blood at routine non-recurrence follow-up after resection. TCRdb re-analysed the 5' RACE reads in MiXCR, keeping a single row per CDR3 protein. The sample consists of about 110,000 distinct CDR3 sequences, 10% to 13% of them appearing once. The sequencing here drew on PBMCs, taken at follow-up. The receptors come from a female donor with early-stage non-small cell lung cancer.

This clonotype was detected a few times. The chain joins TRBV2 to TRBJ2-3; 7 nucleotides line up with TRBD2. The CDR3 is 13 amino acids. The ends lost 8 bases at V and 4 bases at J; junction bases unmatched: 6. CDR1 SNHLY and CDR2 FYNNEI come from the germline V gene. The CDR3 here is CASRGVRADTQYF. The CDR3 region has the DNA TGTGCCAGCCGGGGGGTAAGGGCAGATACGCAGTATTTT.

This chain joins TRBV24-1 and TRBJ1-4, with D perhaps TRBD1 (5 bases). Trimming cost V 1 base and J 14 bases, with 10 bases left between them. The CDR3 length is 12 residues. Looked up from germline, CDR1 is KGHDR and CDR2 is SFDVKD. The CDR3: CATSDFGGLLFF. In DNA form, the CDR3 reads TGTGCCACCAGTGATTTTGGGGGACTGCTGTTTTTT.

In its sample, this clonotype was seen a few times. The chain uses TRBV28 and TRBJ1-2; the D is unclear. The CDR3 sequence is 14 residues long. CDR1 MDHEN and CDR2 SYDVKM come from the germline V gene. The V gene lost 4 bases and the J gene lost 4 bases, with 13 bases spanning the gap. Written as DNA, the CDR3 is TGTGCCAGCAGTTACCAGGCGTCTGGCTATGGCTACACCTTC. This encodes CASSYQASGYGYTF.

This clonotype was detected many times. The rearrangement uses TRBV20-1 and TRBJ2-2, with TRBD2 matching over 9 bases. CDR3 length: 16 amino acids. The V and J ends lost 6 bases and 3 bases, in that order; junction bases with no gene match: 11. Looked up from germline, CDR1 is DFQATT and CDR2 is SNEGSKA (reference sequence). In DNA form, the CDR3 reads TGCAGTGCCATTAACTCACTAGCGGGTGACACCGGGGAGCTGTTTTTT. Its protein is CSAINSLAGDTGELFF.

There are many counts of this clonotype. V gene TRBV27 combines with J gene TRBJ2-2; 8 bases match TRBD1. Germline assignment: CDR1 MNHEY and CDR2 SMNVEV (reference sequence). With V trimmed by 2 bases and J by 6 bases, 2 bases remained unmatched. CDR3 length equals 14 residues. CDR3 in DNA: TGTGCCAGCAGTTTAGACAGGGGACCCGGGGAGCTGTTTTTT. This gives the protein CASSLDRGPGELFF.

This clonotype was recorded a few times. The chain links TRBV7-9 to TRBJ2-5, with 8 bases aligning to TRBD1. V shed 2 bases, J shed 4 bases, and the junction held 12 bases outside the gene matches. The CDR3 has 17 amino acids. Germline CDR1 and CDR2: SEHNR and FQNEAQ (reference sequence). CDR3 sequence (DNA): TGTGCCAGCAGCTTATTTGTGGCAGGGGGCCTGGGAGAGACCCAGTACTTC. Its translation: CASSLFVAGGLGETQYF.

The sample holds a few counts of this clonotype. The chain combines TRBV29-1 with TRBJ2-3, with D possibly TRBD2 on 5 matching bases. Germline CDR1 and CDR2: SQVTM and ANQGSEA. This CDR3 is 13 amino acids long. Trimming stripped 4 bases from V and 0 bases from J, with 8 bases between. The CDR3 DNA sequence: TGCAGCGTTGCGAGGGTTAGCACAGATACGCAGTATTTT. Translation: CSVARVSTDTQYF.

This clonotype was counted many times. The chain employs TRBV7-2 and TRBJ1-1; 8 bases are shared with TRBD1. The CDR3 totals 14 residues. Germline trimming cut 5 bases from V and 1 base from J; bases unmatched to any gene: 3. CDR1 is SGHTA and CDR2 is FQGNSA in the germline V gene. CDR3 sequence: CASSAGQANTEAFF. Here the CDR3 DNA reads TGTGCCAGCAGCGCGGGACAGGCGAACACTGAAGCTTTCTTT.

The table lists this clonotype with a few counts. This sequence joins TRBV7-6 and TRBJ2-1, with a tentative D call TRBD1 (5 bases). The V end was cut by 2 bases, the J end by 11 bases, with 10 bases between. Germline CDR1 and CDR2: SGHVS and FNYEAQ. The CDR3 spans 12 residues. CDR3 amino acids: CASSLQGSKQFF. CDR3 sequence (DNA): TGTGCCAGCAGCTTACAGGGAAGTAAGCAGTTCTTC.

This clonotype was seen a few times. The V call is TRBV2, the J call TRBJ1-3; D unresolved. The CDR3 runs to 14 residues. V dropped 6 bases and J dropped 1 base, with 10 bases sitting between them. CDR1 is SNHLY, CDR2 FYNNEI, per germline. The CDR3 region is CASRAWGSGNTIYF. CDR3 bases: TGTGCCAGCAGAGCGTGGGGATCTGGAAACACCATATATTTT.

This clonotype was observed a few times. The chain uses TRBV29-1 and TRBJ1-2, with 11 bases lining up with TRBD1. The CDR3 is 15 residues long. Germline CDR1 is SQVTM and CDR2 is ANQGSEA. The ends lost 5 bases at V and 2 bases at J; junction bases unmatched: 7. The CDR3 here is CSVSNRDRGNYGYTF. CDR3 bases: TGCAGCGTTTCGAACCGGGACAGGGGGAACTATGGCTACACCTTC.

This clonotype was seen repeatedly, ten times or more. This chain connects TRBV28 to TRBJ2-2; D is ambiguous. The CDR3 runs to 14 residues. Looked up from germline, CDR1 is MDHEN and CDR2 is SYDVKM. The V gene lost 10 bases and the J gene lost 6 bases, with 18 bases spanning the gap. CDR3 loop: CAIRRTRTAGELFF. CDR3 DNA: TGTGCCATCCGTAGGACCCGGACGGCCGGGGAGCTGTTTTTT. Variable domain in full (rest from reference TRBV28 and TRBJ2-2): DVKVTQSSRYLVKRTGEKVFLECVQDMDHENMFWYRQDPGLGLRLIYFSYDVKMKEKGDIPEGYSVSREKKERFSLILESASTNQTSMYLCAIRRTRTAGELFFGEGSRLTVL.

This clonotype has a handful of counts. CDR3 loop: CASSTQSSGANVLTF. Written as DNA, the CDR3 is TGTGCCAGCAGTACTCAGAGCTCTGGGGCCAACGTCCTGACTTTC. The V gene is TRBV2, the J gene TRBJ2-6; no clear D. V was trimmed by 5 bases and J by 0 bases, leaving 8 bases between them. This CDR3 spans 15 amino acids. The germline V gene has CDR1 SNHLY and CDR2 FYNNEI.

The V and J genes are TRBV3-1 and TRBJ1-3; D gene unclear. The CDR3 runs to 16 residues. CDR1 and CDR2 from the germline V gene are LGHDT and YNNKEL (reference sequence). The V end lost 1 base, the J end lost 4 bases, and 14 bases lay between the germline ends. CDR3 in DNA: TGTGCCAGCAGCCAAGGGCAAGGAGGGCGAGGAAACACCATATATTTT. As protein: CASSQGQGGRGNTIYF.

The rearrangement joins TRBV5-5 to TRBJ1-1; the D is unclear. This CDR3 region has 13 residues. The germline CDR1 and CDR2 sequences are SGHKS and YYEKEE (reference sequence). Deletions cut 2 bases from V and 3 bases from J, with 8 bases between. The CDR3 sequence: CASSFTRDTEAFF. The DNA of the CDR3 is TGTGCCAGCAGCTTTACACGGGACACTGAAGCTTTCTTT.

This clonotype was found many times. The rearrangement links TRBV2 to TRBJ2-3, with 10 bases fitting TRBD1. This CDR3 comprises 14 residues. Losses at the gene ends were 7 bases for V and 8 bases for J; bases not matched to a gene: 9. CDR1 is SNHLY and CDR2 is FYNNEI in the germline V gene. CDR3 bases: TGTGCCAGCACCTGGGACAGGGGCCGGGCTACGCAGTATTTT. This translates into CASTWDRGRATQYF.

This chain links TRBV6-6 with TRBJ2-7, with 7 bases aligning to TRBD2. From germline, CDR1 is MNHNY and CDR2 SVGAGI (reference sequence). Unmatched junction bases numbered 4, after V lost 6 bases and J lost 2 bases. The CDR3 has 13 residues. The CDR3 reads CASRAGTTYEQYF. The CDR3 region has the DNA TGTGCCAGCAGGGCCGGGACTACCTACGAGCAGTACTTC.